This entry features one T cell receptor beta chain sequence. The data are from a study of T cells in narcolepsy. Germline lookup yields CDR1 LGHNA and CDR2 YNFKEQ. With 0 bases clipped from V and 6 bases from J, the junction kept 6 bases outside the gene matches. The CDR3 runs 16 residues. The assay was immunoSEQ multiplex PCR, and TCRdb's table has in-frame clones only and misses some. This sample carries roughly 25,000 clones, roughly two thirds of them seen once, and the ten largest clones take 10% to 15%. The TCR was taken from a human donor in good health. The rearrangement links TRBV4-2 to TRBJ2-3, with TRBD2 matching 10 bases. Sequencing was done on a sample of memory (CD45RA-) CD4+ T cells from blood. This CDR3 reads CASSQDSSGSWDTQYF. CDR3 sequence (DNA): TGTGCCAGCAGCCAAGATTCTAGCGGGAGTTGGGATACGCAGTATTTT.